This T cell receptor gamma chain was identified during a study of Vδ1+ human thymocytes. Study-wide findings and caveats: In the thymus, TRG and TRD repertoires looked highly polyclonal with Gaussian CDR3 lengths.

This clone was detected only once. Its target is unknown. CDR1 and CDR2 (germline): VINAFY, YDVSNSKD. The ends lost 1 base at V and 9 bases at J; junction bases unmatched: 9. The CDR3 has 13 amino acids. Extracted RNA was reverse transcribed into cDNA. Multiplex PCR used pooled V-gene forward primers and a constant-region reverse primer to amplify CDR3s. TCRdb reapplied CATT to the multiplex PCR reads. In the table there are over 25,000 gamma-chain clones, 15% to 25% of which are singletons. Input material: Vdelta1+ gamma-delta thymocytes from the thymus. The subset: FACS-sorted CD3+ TCRalphabeta- TCRVdelta1+ TCRVdelta2- thymocytes. This chain uses TRGV5 with TRGJ1 or TRGJ2. The sequence derives from a boy in the first two years of life who had congenital heart surgery. Written as DNA, the CDR3 is TGTGCCACCTGGGACAGTCTAGCCCCTAAGAAACTCTTT. This encodes CATWDSLAPKKLF.